Listed below are T cell receptor beta chains from one sample, sequenced in a study of blood T cell repertoires in COVID-19. Repertoires were generated with immunoSEQ multiplex PCR, while TCRdb's copy carries only in-frame clones and drops some. The profile shows around 90,000 clones, over 80% of them singletons. Sequences were obtained from peripheral blood. These TCRs come from a woman aged 60-70 years with active COVID-19. CDR3s include the opening cysteine and the closing phenylalanine or tryptophan. A D gene is named only where the DNA matches it firmly. Not all rows give a size; the values are once, few, many and, for expanded clones, a class.

clone size,D gene,CDR3 length,V gene,J gene,CDR3 protein,CDR3 DNA
NA,NA,11,TRBV3-1/TRBV3-2,TRBJ2-7,CASAYNYEQYF,TGTGCCAGCGCCTATAACTACGAGCAGTACTTC
NA,NA,13,TRBV12-3/TRBV12-4,TRBJ1-1,CASSFEWNTEAFF,TGTGCCAGCAGTTTCGAGTGGAACACTGAAGCTTTCTTT
once,NA,14,TRBV28,TRBJ2-1,CAISSGSGYNEQFF,TGTGCCATCAGTTCGGGGAGCGGCTACAATGAGCAGTTCTTC
NA,TRBD2,16,TRBV14,TRBJ2-1,CASSLGTSGGYNEQFF,TGTGCCAGCAGCCTCGGGACTAGCGGGGGCTACAATGAGCAGTTCTTC
NA,NA,14,TRBV30,TRBJ1-4,CAWNRAGLNEKLFF,TGTGCCTGGAACCGTGCGGGACTTAATGAAAAACTGTTTTTT
NA,TRBD2,17,TRBV5-1,TRBJ2-3,CASSLASSGTSPDTQYF,TGCGCCAGCAGCTTGGCCTCCAGCGGGACCTCACCAGATACGCAGTATTTT
NA,TRBD1,15,TRBV5-1,TRBJ2-2,CASSLGQGAFGELFF,TGCGCCAGCAGCTTGGGACAGGGGGCTTTCGGGGAGCTGTTTTTT
few,TRBD1,17,TRBV28,TRBJ1-5,CASIPWGDRGISQPQHF,TGTGCCAGCATCCCTTGGGGGGACAGGGGAATCTCTCAGCCCCAGCATTTT
NA,NA,14,TRBV30,TRBJ2-5,CAWSPVRRGETQYF,TGTGCCTGGAGCCCCGTCAGGCGCGGGGAGACCCAGTACTTC
NA,TRBD2,16,TRBV27,TRBJ2-1,CASSLFSGRAYNEQFF,TGTGCCAGCAGTTTATTTAGCGGGAGGGCTTACAATGAGCAGTTCTTC
NA,NA,17,TRBV5-8,TRBJ1-2,CASRIPGARQGNYGYTF,TGTGCCAGCAGGATTCCAGGGGCCCGCCAAGGGAACTATGGCTACACCTTC
NA,TRBD2,11,TRBV20-1,TRBJ2-7,CSATSGHEQYF,TGCAGTGCGACTAGCGGACACGAGCAGTACTTC
NA,NA,13,TRBV2,TRBJ1-5,CASRTGSNQPQHF,TGTGCCAGCAGGACAGGTAGCAATCAGCCCCAGCATTTT
NA,NA,16,TRBV4-2,TRBJ2-6,CASRQTVSSGANVLTF,TGTGCCAGCAGACAGACAGTCAGCTCTGGGGCCAACGTCCTGACTTTC
NA,NA,21,TRBV3-1/TRBV3-2,TRBJ2-1,CASSLGSPWLATRSAYNEQFF,TGTGCCAGCAGCTTGGGTAGCCCTTGGCTAGCGACCAGATCCGCCTACAATGAGCAGTTCTTC
NA,NA,13,TRBV28,TRBJ1-1,CASRTPGGTEAFF,TGTGCCAGCAGGACTCCGGGGGGGACTGAAGCTTTCTTT
NA,TRBD1,14,TRBV19,TRBJ1-1,CASSIEGARTEAFF,TGTGCCAGTAGTATTGAGGGGGCGAGGACTGAAGCTTTCTTT
NA,NA,11,TRBV12-3/TRBV12-4,TRBJ2-7,CASSEGVEQYF,TGTGCCAGCAGTGAGGGAGTCGAGCAGTACTTC
few,NA,13,TRBV20-1,TRBJ1-1,CSASRGINTEAFF,TGCAGTGCTAGTCGTGGCATCAACACTGAAGCTTTCTTT
NA,NA,14,TRBV5-1,TRBJ2-2,CASSLNLNTGELFF,TGCGCCAGCAGCTTGAACTTGAACACCGGGGAGCTGTTTTTT
NA,TRBD2,16,TRBV7-3,TRBJ2-1,CASTQTPSGSYNEQFF,TGTGCCAGCACCCAAACCCCTAGCGGCTCCTACAATGAGCAGTTCTTC
once,TRBD2,14,TRBV7-9,TRBJ2-1,CASSLGLAGVEQFF,TGTGCCAGCAGCCTCGGGCTAGCGGGAGTTGAGCAGTTCTTC